This TCR beta chain was recorded in a study of shared clonotypes between healthy human individuals. Findings and limits, study-wide: Clonotype sharing among donors, it was expected, would be affected by sequencing depth.

Clones were read by immunoSEQ multiplex PCR, and TCRdb kept only the in-frame ones, dropping some. The sample contains roughly 1.4 million clones, 98% of which appear only once. The germline gives CDR1 SGDLS, CDR2 YYNGEE. The CDR3 is 19 residues long. Unmatched junction bases numbered 9, after V lost 3 bases and J lost 0 bases. With regard to this clone: Its specificity is not known.

The sample consisted of naive CD4+ T cells sorted from blood. Subset specified: CD45RA+ positively selected. This chain connects TRBV9 to TRBJ2-3; TRBD2 matches at 14 bases. This clonotype originated in a man aged 25 to 40 in good health. The CDR3 DNA follows: TGTGCCAGCAGCGGGAGACTAGCGGGAGGGAGATTTAGCACAGATACGCAGTATTTT. The encoded protein is CASSGRLAGGRFSTDTQYF.